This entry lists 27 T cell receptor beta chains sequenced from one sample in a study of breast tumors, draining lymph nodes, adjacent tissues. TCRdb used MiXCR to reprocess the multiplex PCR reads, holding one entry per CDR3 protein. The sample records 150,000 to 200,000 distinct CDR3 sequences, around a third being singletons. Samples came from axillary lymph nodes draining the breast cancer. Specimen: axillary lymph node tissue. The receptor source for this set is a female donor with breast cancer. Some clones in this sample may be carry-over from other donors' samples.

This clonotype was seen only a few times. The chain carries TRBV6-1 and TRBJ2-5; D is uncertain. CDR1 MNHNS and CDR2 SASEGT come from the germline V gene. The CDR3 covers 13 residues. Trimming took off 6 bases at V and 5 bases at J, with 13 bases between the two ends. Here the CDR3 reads CASSEISRETQYF. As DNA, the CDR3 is TGTGCCAGCAGCGAAATCTCCCGGGAGACCCAGTACTTC.

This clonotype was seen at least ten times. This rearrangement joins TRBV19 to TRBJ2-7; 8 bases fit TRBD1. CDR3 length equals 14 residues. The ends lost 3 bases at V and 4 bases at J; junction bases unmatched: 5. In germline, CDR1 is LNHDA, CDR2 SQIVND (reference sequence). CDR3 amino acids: CASSMGRGLYEQYF. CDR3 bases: TGTGCCAGTAGTATGGGCAGGGGGCTATACGAGCAGTACTTC.

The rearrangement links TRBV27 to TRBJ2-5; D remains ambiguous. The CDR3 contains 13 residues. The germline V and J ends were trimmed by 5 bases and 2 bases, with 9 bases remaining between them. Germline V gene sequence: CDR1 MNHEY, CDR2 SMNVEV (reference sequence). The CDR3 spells CASSGRQQETQYF. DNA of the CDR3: TGTGCCAGCAGTGGCCGGCAGCAAGAGACCCAGTACTTC.

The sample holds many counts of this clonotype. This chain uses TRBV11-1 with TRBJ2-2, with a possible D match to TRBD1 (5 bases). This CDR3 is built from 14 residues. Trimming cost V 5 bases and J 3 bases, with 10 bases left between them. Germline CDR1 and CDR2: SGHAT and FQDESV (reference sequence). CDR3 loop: CASSRMTDTGELFF. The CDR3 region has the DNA TGTGCCAGCAGCCGAATGACAGACACCGGGGAGCTGTTTTTT.

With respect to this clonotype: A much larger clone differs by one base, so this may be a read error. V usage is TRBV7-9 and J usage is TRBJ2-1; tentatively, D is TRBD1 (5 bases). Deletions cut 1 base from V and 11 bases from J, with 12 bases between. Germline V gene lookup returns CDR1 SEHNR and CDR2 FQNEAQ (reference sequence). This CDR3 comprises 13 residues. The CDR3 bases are TGTGCCAGCAGCTTAGGAATCAGGGAAAAGCAGTTCTTC. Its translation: CASSLGIREKQFF. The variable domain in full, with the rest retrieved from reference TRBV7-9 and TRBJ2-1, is DTGVSQNPRHKITKRGQNVTFRCDPISEHNRLYWYRQTLGQGPEFLTYFQNEAQLEKSRLLSDRFSAERPKGSFSTLEIQRTEQGDSAMYLCASSLGIREKQFFGPGTRLTVL.

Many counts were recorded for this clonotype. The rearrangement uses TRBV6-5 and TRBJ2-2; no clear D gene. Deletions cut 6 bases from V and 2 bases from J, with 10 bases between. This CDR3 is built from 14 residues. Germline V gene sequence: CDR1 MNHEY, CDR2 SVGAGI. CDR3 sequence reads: CASRPTFNTGELFF. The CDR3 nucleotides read TGTGCCAGCAGACCCACATTTAACACCGGGGAGCTGTTTTTT.

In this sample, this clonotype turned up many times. DNA for the CDR3: TGCGCCAGCAGCCGCCTTATGACGGGGGGGGGTCGGGATACGCAGTATTTT. Its translation is CASSRLMTGGGRDTQYF. The V call is TRBV5-1, the J call TRBJ2-3, with 8 positions matching TRBD2. Germline CDR1 is SGHRS and CDR2 is YFSETQ. CDR3 length: 17 amino acids. V trimming: 4 bases; J trimming: 6 bases; junction bases outside the gene matches: 16. Supplemented by reference TRBV5-1 and TRBJ2-3, the full variable domain reads KAGVTQTPRYLIKTRGQQVTLSCSPISGHRSVSWYQQTPGQGLQFLFEYFSETQRNKGNFPGRFSGRQFSNSRSEMNVSTLELGDSALYLCASSRLMTGGGRDTQYFGPGTRLTVL.

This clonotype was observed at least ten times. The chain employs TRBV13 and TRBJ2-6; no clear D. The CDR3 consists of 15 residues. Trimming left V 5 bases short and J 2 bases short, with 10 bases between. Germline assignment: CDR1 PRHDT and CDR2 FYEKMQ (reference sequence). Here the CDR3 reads CASSSRVAGANVLTF. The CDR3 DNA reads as TGTGCCAGCAGCAGTAGGGTTGCTGGGGCCAACGTCCTGACTTTC.

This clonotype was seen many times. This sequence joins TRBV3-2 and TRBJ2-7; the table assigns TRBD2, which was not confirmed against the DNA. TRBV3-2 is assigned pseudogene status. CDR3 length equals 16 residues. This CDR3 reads CASSQKSAGGTYEQYF. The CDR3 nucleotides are TGTGCCAGCAGCCAAAAAAGTGCGGGGGGAACCTACGAGCAGTACTTC.

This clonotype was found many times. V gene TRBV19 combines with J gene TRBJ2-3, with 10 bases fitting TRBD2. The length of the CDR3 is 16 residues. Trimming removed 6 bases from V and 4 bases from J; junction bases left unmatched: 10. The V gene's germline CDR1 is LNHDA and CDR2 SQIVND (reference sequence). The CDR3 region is CASRKRSGGASDTQYF. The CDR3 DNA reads TGTGCCAGTAGGAAGCGGAGCGGGGGGGCCTCAGATACGCAGTATTTT.

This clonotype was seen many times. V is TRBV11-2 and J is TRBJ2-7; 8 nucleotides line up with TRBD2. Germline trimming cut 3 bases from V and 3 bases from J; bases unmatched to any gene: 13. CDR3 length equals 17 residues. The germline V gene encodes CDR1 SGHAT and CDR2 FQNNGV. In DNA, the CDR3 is TGTGCCAGCAGCTTGCCCCGGGGGGGCGACCAAATCTACGAGCAGTACTTC. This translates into CASSLPRGGDQIYEQYF.

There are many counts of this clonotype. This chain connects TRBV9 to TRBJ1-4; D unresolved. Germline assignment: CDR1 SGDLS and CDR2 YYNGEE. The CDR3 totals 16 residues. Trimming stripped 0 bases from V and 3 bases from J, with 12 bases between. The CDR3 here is CASSVGVRGANEKLFF. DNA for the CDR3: TGTGCCAGCAGCGTAGGGGTGCGGGGAGCTAATGAAAAACTGTTTTTT.

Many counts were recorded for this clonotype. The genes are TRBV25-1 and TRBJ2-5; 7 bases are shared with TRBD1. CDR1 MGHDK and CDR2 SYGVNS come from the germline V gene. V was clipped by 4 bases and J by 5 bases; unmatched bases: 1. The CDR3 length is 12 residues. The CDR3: CASSGGGETQYF. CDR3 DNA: TGTGCCAGCAGTGGAGGGGGCGAGACCCAGTACTTC.

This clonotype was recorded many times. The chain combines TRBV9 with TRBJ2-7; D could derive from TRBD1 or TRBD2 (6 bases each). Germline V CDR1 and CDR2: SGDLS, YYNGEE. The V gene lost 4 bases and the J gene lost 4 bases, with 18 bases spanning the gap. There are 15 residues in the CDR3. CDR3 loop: CASSPRGDPGYEQYF. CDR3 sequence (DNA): TGTGCCAGCAGCCCGAGGGGGGACCCCGGTTACGAGCAGTACTTC. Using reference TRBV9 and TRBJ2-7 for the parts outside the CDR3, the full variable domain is DSGVTQTPKHLITATGQRVTLRCSPRSGDLSVYWYQQSLDQGLQFLIQYYNGEERAKGNILERFSAQQFPDLHSELNLSSLELGDSALYFCASSPRGDPGYEQYFGPGTRLTVT.

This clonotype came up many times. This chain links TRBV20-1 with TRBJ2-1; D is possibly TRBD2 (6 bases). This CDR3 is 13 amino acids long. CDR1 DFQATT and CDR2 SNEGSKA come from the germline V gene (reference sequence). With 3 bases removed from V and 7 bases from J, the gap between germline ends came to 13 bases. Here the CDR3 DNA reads TGCAGTGCTAGTGACTACCGGGAGAATGAGCAGTTCTTC. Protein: CSASDYRENEQFF.

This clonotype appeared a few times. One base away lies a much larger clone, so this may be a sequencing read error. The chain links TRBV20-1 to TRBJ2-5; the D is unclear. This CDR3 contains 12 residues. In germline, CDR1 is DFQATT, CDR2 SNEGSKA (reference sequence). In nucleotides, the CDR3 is TGCAGTGCTAGCGACAAGCTCGAAACCCCGTACTTC. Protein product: CSASDKLETPYF.

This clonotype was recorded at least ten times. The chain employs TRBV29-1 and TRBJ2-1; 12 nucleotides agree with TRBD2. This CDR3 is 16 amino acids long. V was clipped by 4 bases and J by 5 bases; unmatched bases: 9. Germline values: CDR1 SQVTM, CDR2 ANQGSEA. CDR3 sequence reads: CSVAFRRLAGDNEQFF. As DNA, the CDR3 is TGCAGCGTTGCGTTCCGCAGACTAGCGGGGGACAATGAGCAGTTCTTC.

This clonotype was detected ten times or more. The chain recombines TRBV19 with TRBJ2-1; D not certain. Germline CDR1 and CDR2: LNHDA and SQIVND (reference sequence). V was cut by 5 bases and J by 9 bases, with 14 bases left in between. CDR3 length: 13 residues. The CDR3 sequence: CASSVSPGLEQFF. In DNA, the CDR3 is TGTGCCAGTAGTGTCTCGCCGGGCCTTGAGCAGTTCTTC.

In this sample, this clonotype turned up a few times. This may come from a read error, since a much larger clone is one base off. CDR3 protein: CASSYPTSPLSGNPIYF. The CDR3, as DNA: TGTGCCAGCAGCTACCCGACATCCCCTCTCTCTGGAAACCCCATATATTTT. V gene TRBV7-2 combines with J gene TRBJ1-3; D gene uncertain. The CDR3 runs 17 residues. Germline values: CDR1 SGHTA, CDR2 FQGNSA.

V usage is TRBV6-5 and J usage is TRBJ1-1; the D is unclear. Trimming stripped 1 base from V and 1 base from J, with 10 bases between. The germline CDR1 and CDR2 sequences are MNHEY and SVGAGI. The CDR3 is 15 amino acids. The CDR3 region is CASSYLDLGNTEAFF. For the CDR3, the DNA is TGTGCCAGCAGTTACTTGGATCTGGGGAACACTGAAGCTTTCTTT.

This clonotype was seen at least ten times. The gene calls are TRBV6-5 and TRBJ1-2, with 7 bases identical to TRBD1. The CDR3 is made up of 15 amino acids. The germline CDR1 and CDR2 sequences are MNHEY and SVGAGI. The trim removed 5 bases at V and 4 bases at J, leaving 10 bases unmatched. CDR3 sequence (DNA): TGTGCCAGCAGTCCACCGGAGGGGGCTGCCTATGGCTACACCTTC. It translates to CASSPPEGAAYGYTF.

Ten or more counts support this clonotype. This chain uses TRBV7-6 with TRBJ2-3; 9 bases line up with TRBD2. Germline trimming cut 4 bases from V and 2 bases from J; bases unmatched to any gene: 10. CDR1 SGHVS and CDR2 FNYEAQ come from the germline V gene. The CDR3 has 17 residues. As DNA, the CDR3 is TGTGCCAGCAGCTCATTAGCGGGGGTTACACACACAGATACGCAGTATTTT. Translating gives CASSSLAGVTHTDTQYF.

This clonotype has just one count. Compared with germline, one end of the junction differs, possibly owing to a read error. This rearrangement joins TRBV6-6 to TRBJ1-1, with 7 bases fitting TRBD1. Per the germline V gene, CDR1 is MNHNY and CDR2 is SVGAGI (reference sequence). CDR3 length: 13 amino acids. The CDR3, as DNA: TGTGCCAGCAGTACAGGGGTGAACATTGAAGCTTTCTTT. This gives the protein CASSTGVNIEAFF.

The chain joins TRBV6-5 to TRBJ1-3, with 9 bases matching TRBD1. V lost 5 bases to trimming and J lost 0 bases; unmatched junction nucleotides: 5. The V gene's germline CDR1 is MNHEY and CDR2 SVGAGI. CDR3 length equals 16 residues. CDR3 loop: CASSAIQGASGNTIYF. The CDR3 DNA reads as TGTGCCAGCAGTGCCATACAGGGGGCCTCTGGAAACACCATATATTTT.

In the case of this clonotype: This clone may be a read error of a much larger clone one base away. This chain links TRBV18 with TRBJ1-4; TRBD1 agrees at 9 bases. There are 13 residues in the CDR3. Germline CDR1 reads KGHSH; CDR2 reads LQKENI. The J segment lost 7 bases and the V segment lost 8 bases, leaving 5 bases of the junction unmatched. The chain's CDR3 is CASTGGFSEKLFF. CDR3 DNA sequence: TGTGCCAGCACAGGGGGCTTCAGTGAAAAACTGTTTTTT. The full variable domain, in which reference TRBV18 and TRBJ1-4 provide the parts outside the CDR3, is NAGVMQNPRHLVRRRGQEARLRCSPMKGHSHVYWYRQLPEEGLKFMVYLQKENIIDESGMPKERFSAEFPKEGPSILRIQQVVRGDSAAYFCASTGGFSEKLFFGSGTQLSVL.

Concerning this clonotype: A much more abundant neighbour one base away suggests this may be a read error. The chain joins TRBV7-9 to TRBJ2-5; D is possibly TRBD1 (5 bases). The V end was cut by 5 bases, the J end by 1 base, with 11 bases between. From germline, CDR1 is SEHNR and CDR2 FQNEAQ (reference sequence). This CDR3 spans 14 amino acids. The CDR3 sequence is CASSIRQIQETQYF. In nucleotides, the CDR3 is TGTGCCAGCAGCATAAGACAGATCCAAGAGACCCAGTACTTC. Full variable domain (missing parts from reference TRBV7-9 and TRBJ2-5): DTGVSQNPRHKITKRGQNVTFRCDPISEHNRLYWYRQTLGQGPEFLTYFQNEAQLEKSRLLSDRFSAERPKGSFSTLEIQRTEQGDSAMYLCASSIRQIQETQYFGPGTRLLVL.

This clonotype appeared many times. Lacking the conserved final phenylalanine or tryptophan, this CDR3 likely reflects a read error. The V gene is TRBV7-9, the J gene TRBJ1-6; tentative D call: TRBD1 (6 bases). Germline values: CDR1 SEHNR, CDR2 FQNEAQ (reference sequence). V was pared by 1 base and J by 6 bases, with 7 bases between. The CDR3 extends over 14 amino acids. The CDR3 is CASSLEGVNSPLHL. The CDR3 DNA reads TGTGCCAGCAGCTTAGAGGGGGTTAATTCACCCCTCCACCTT.